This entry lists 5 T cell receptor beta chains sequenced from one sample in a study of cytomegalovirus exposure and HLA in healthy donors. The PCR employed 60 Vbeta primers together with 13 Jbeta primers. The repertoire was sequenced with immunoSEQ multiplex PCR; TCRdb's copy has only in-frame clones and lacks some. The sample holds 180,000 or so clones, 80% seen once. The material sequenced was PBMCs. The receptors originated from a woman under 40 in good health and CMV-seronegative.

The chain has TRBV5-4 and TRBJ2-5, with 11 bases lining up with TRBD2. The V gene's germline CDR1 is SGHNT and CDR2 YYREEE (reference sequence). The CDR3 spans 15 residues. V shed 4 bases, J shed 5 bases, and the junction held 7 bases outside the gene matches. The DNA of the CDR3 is TGTGCCAGCAGCCCGACTAGCGGGGTGGAGGAGACCCAGTACTTC. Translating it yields CASSPTSGVEETQYF.

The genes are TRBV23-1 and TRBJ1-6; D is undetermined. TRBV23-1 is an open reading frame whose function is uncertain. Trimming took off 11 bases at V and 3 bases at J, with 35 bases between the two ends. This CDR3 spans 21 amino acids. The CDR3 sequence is CARVRVLHLRPSKYYNSPLHF. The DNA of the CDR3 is TGCGCCCGCGTCCGGGTCCTACATCTACGCCCCAGCAAATACTATAATTCACCCCTCCACTTT.

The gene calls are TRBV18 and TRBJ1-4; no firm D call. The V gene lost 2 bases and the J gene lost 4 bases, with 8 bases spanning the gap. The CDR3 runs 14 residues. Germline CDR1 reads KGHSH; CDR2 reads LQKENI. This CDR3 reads CASSPGQVNEKLFF. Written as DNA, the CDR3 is TGTGCCAGCTCACCAGGGCAGGTTAATGAAAAACTGTTTTTT.

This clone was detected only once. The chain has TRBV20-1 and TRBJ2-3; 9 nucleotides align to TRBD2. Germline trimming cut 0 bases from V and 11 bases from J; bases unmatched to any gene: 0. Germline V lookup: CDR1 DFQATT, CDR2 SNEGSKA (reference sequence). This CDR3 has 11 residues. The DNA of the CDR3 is TGCAGTGCTAGAGAAGCGGGGGGGCAGTATTTT. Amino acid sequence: CSAREAGGQYF.

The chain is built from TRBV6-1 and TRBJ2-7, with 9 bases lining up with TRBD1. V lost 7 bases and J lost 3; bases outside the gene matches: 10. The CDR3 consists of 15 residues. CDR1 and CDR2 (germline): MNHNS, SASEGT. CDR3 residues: CASIEQGAGGYEQYF. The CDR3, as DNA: TGTGCCAGCATCGAACAGGGGGCAGGGGGCTACGAGCAGTACTTC.